This T cell receptor (beta chain) is from a study of Graves' ophthalmopathy and Graves' hyperthyroidism. CDR3 size: 16 residues. J lost 7 bases, V lost 4 bases, and 9 bases had no gene match. Germline CDR1 and CDR2: SGHTS and YDEGEE. In this sample, this clonotype turned up many times. Amplification targeted the TCR beta CDR3 regions, with RNA transcripts as the source material. A first-round RT-PCR used HTBI primers, followed by a second-round multiplex PCR. TCRdb independently ran MiXCR on the multiplex PCR reads; one entry per CDR3 protein. The table has about 590,000 distinct CDR3 sequences, roughly 39% seen once.

The sequencing input was peripheral blood or thyroid tissue (not recorded which). The J gene is TRBJ1-6, the V gene TRBV5-8; TRBD1 matches at 9 bases. The TCR comes from an adult man with Graves' hyperthyroidism. As DNA, the CDR3 is TGTGCCAGCAGCACGCCGGGACAGGGCCAAAATTCACCCCTCCACTTT. Encoded protein: CASSTPGQGQNSPLHF.